This T cell receptor beta chain is from a study of T cell responses to AZD1222 COVID-19 vaccine. The CDR3 runs to 13 residues. The V gene's germline CDR1 is KGHSH and CDR2 LQKENI. The V gene end was trimmed by 4 bases and the J gene end by 3 bases; junction bases not matched to a gene: 2. TCRdb's copy holds only in-frame clones and misses some; the assay was immunoSEQ multiplex PCR. Found here are 150,000 or so clones, around 89% of them singletons; the top ten hold roughly 2.9%. Sequencing used peripheral blood, obtained on day 0 of AZD1222 vaccination. The chain combines TRBV18 with TRBJ2-5; 7 positions agree with TRBD1. This clonotype was obtained from an adult in good health. CDR3 DNA: TGTGCCAGCTCACGACAGGGTAAAGAGACCCAGTACTTC. It yields the protein CASSRQGKETQYF.